One sample yielded the 27 T cell receptor beta chains listed below, sequenced in a study of cytomegalovirus exposure and HLA in healthy donors. It was with 60 Vbeta and 13 Jbeta primers that the PCR ran. Data came from immunoSEQ multiplex PCR; TCRdb stores just in-frame clones and leaves some out. Here the sample spans 100,000 to 150,000 clones, 70% to 85% being singletons. Sequences were obtained from PBMCs. The receptors were gathered from a boy aged 2-15 years in good health and CMV-seronegative.

This sequence joins TRBV6-4 and TRBJ2-1; 9 bases map to TRBD2. Losses at the gene ends were 2 bases for V and 2 bases for J; bases not matched to a gene: 4. CDR1 MRHNA and CDR2 SNTAGT come from the germline V gene. The CDR3 runs 16 residues. The CDR3, as DNA: TGTGCCAGCAGTGACGAAGCGGGGGGTCCCTACAATGAGCAGTTCTTC. Translation gives CASSDEAGGPYNEQFF.

The genes are TRBV6-5 and TRBJ2-1; 10 bases line up with TRBD2. The V gene's germline CDR1 is MNHEY and CDR2 SVGAGI. CDR3 size: 15 residues. The ends lost 6 bases at V and 8 bases at J; junction bases unmatched: 10. The CDR3: CASSLASGSLYEQFF. The CDR3, as DNA: TGTGCCAGCAGCCTCGCTAGCGGGAGTTTGTATGAGCAGTTCTTC.

The chain joins TRBV27 to TRBJ1-1; D gene uncertain. CDR3 length equals 13 residues. Germline-derived CDR1 and CDR2 are MNHEY and SMNVEV (reference sequence). The V end was cut by 3 bases, the J end by 4 bases, with 9 bases between. The CDR3 here is CASSLRGGTEAFF. The CDR3 DNA sequence: TGTGCCAGCAGTTTGCGGGGTGGCACTGAAGCTTTCTTT.

The chain has TRBV21-1 and TRBJ2-1; the tabulated D call, TRBD2, remains unverified against the DNA. TRBV21-1 is labeled a pseudogene. This CDR3 has 12 residues. CDR3 in amino acids: CASRGDSNEQFF. CDR3 in DNA: TGTGCCAGCCGGGGGGACTCCAATGAGCAGTTCTTC.

This sequence joins TRBV5-1 and TRBJ1-2; a weak D match, TRBD1 (6 bases). The CDR3 has 15 residues. The V gene's germline CDR1 is SGHRS and CDR2 YFSETQ. Trimming shortened V by 3 bases and J by 2 bases, and 14 bases separated the two germline ends. The CDR3 is CASSSQGKGNYGYTF. The DNA for the CDR3 is TGCGCCAGCAGCTCACAGGGAAAGGGGAACTATGGCTACACCTTC.

This chain links TRBV11-1 with TRBJ2-5, with TRBD1 matching over 9 bases. Per germline, CDR1 SGHAT and CDR2 FQDESV (reference sequence). This CDR3 comprises 15 residues. J was trimmed by 5 bases and V by 4 bases; bases with no gene match: 8. CDR3 nucleotide sequence: TGTGCCAGCAGCTATCTGACAGGGGGTGGGGAGACCCAGTACTTC. It is translated as CASSYLTGGGETQYF. The variable domain in full, completed from reference TRBV11-1 and TRBJ2-5, reads EAEVAQSPRYKITEKSQAVAFWCDPISGHATLYWYRQILGQGPELLVQFQDESVVDDSQLPKDRFSAERLKGVDSTLKIQPAELGDSAMYLCASSYLTGGGETQYFGPGTRLLVL.

This clone was observed once. The chain employs TRBV5-8 and TRBJ2-2; the D gene is possibly TRBD2 (6 bases). In germline, CDR1 is SGHTS, CDR2 YDEGEE. The CDR3 length is 17 residues. Trimming took 4 bases from V and 4 from J, leaving 20 bases between them. The CDR3 nucleotides are TGTGCCAGCAGCATTCCCGTGGGGCAGGAGGGCACCGGGGAGCTGTTTTTT. Translation gives CASSIPVGQEGTGELFF.

The chain employs TRBV5-6 and TRBJ2-7; 7 positions match TRBD1. With V trimmed by 2 bases and J by 3 bases, 5 bases remained unmatched. The CDR3 runs 14 residues. Per germline, CDR1 SGHDT and CDR2 YYEEEE. CDR3 sequence reads: CASSFLGQSYEQYV. The DNA for the CDR3 is TGTGCCAGCAGCTTTCTGGGACAGAGCTACGAGCAGTACGTC.

This clone has only one observation. The chain uses TRBV19 and TRBJ1-4; D unclear. Trimming removed 3 bases at V and 6 bases at J, with 17 bases between. The length of the CDR3 is 16 residues. Germline V gene lookup returns CDR1 LNHDA and CDR2 SQIVND (reference sequence). CDR3 region: CASSIVRRGWDEKLFF. The CDR3 DNA reads as TGTGCCAGTAGTATTGTGCGTCGGGGATGGGATGAAAAACTGTTTTTT.

This clone was recorded only once. The J gene is TRBJ2-3, the V gene TRBV9, with 9 nucleotides matching TRBD2. Germline assignment: CDR1 SGDLS and CDR2 YYNGEE. V lost 4 bases to trimming and J lost 4 bases; unmatched junction nucleotides: 4. The CDR3 loop spans 14 amino acids. The CDR3 DNA reads as TGTGCCAGCAGCTTTGGGACTAGCTCAGATACGCAGTATTTT. It specifies CASSFGTSSDTQYF.

The chain links TRBV19 to TRBJ2-5; 7 positions agree with TRBD1. CDR1 LNHDA and CDR2 SQIVND come from the germline V gene (reference sequence). This CDR3 comprises 15 residues. V trimming: 5 bases; J trimming: 1 base; junction bases outside the gene matches: 7. CDR3 residues: CASSETGVGQETQYF. CDR3 coding DNA: TGTGCCAGTAGTGAAACAGGGGTTGGCCAAGAGACCCAGTACTTC. The full variable domain, rest sourced from reference TRBV19 and TRBJ2-5, is DGGITQSPKYLFRKEGQNVTLSCEQNLNHDAMYWYRQDPGQGLRLIYYSQIVNDFQKGDIAEGYSVSREKKESFPLTVTSAQKNPTAFYLCASSETGVGQETQYFGPGTRLLVL.

V and J are TRBV6-5 and TRBJ2-1; 10 nucleotides match TRBD2. Germline trimming cut 2 bases from V and 4 bases from J; bases unmatched to any gene: 2. Germline lookup yields CDR1 MNHEY and CDR2 SVGAGI. The CDR3 consists of 15 residues. CDR3: CASSYLAGEYNEQFF. CDR3 sequence (DNA): TGTGCCAGCAGTTACCTAGCGGGGGAGTACAATGAGCAGTTCTTC.

This chain connects TRBV15 to TRBJ2-3; the match to TRBD2 covers 7 bases. The CDR3 consists of 14 residues. Germline V gene data show CDR1 as LNHNV and CDR2 as YYDKDF (reference sequence). The V segment lost 3 bases and the J segment 4 bases; nucleotides outside the gene matches: 4. The CDR3 DNA follows: TGTGCCACCAGCAGCGGGAGGTCCTCAGATACGCAGTATTTT. Amino acid sequence: CATSSGRSSDTQYF.

The rearrangement uses TRBV30 and TRBJ1-5; 7 bases map to TRBD1. The germline V gene has CDR1 GTSNPN and CDR2 SVGIG (reference sequence). With V trimmed by 4 bases and J by 5 bases, 5 bases remained unmatched. The CDR3 spans 13 residues. The CDR3 loop is CAWTTGVDQPQHF. The CDR3 bases are TGTGCCTGGACTACAGGGGTAGATCAGCCCCAGCATTTT.

This chain uses TRBV6-4 with TRBJ2-2; tentatively, D is TRBD1 (5 bases). Germline V gene data show CDR1 as MRHNA and CDR2 as SNTAGT. The CDR3 consists of 14 residues. V was clipped by 3 bases and J by 4 bases, with 9 bases between them. The chain's CDR3 is CASSEGVGTGELFF. In nucleotides, the CDR3 is TGTGCCAGCAGTGAAGGGGTCGGCACCGGGGAGCTGTTTTTT.

J is TRBJ1-5 and V is TRBV27; D remains unclear. Trimming stripped 3 bases from V and 7 bases from J, with 13 bases between. CDR1 is MNHEY and CDR2 is SMNVEV in the germline V gene (reference sequence). The CDR3 runs to 14 residues. Written as DNA, the CDR3 is TGTGCCAGCAGTTTGGGAGGGAAGGGACAGCCCCAGCATTTT. Amino acid sequence: CASSLGGKGQPQHF.

This sequence joins TRBV9 and TRBJ2-1, with TRBD2 matching over 7 bases. The CDR3 has 15 residues. CDR1 and CDR2 from the germline V gene are SGDLS and YYNGEE. V was clipped by 0 bases and J by 5 bases; unmatched bases: 5. CDR3 amino acids: CASSVGGGRHNEQFF. CDR3 nucleotide sequence: TGTGCCAGCAGCGTAGGGGGAGGGCGGCACAATGAGCAGTTCTTC.

J is TRBJ2-1 and V is TRBV18; TRBD2 matches 8 bases. CDR3 size: 15 residues. In germline, CDR1 is KGHSH, CDR2 LQKENI. V shed 3 bases and J 6 bases; nucleotides not matched to a gene: 7. CDR3 DNA sequence: TGTGCCAGCTCACCGCTAGCCGGGACTAGCAATGAGCAGTTCTTC. Translation gives CASSPLAGTSNEQFF.

The chain uses TRBV25-1 and TRBJ2-1; D might be TRBD1 (6 bases). In germline, CDR1 is MGHDK, CDR2 SYGVNS. Trimming took 5 bases from V and 2 from J, leaving 16 bases between them. The CDR3 runs 16 residues. CDR3 sequence reads: CASSQSGVGPYNEQFF. CDR3 bases: TGTGCCAGCAGTCAGTCAGGGGTAGGGCCCTACAATGAGCAGTTCTTC.

The V gene is TRBV11-2, the J gene TRBJ1-3; 8 bases map to TRBD1. Looked up from germline, CDR1 is SGHAT and CDR2 is FQNNGV. This CDR3 has 14 residues. Unmatched junction bases numbered 2, after V lost 3 bases and J lost 4 bases. The CDR3, as DNA: TGTGCCAGCAGCTTCGGACAGGGAGGAAACACCATATATTTT. This codes for CASSFGQGGNTIYF. Complete variable domain (other parts from reference TRBV11-2 and TRBJ1-3): EAGVAQSPRYKIIEKRQSVAFWCNPISGHATLYWYQQILGQGPKLLIQFQNNGVVDDSQLPKDRFSAERLKGVDSTLKIQPAKLEDSAVYLCASSFGQGGNTIYFGEGSWLTVV.

The chain has TRBV9 and TRBJ2-6; tentative D call: TRBD1 (6 bases). The V end was cut by 3 bases, the J end by 0 bases, with 16 bases between. CDR3 size: 18 residues. Germline V lookup: CDR1 SGDLS, CDR2 YYNGEE. CDR3 sequence reads: CASSGRTDLSSGANVLTF. As DNA, the CDR3 is TGTGCCAGCAGCGGGAGGACAGACCTTAGCTCTGGGGCCAACGTCCTGACTTTC. Full variable domain (rest looked up from reference TRBV9 and TRBJ2-6): DSGVTQTPKHLITATGQRVTLRCSPRSGDLSVYWYQQSLDQGLQFLIQYYNGEERAKGNILERFSAQQFPDLHSELNLSSLELGDSALYFCASSGRTDLSSGANVLTFGAGSRLTVL.

The chain is built from TRBV6-1 and TRBJ1-2; D remains unclear. The V gene lost 7 bases and the J gene lost 0 bases, with 15 bases spanning the gap. The CDR3 spans 15 residues. Germline values: CDR1 MNHNS, CDR2 SASEGT. As DNA, the CDR3 is TGTGCCAGCACCCTTTCCGGGAATACTAACTATGGCTACACCTTC. Translation: CASTLSGNTNYGYTF.

The rearrangement uses TRBV5-6 and TRBJ1-4, with D uncertain. Trimming stripped 4 bases from V and 5 bases from J, with 15 bases between. CDR1 is SGHDT, CDR2 YYEEEE, per germline. This CDR3 comprises 15 residues. DNA of the CDR3: TGTGCCAGCAGCCCTCTCCGTAGTAAGAATGAAAAACTGTTTTTT. This codes for CASSPLRSKNEKLFF.

This clone was counted between two and nine times. The rearrangement uses TRBV9 and TRBJ1-3; no firm D call. The CDR3 runs 18 residues. V dropped 0 bases and J dropped 0 bases, with 16 bases sitting between them. CDR1 is SGDLS and CDR2 is YYNGEE in the germline V gene. CDR3 in amino acids: CASSVGGFEHTSGNTIYF. In DNA form, the CDR3 reads TGTGCCAGCAGCGTAGGAGGATTCGAACACACCTCTGGAAACACCATATATTTT.

The CDR3 coding sequence is TGTGCCAGCAAACGAGCGCCTAGCGGCGTTGAGCAGTTCTTC. Its protein is CASKRAPSGVEQFF. J is TRBJ2-1 and V is TRBV6-5, with TRBD2 matching 7 bases. Germline CDR1 and CDR2: MNHEY and SVGAGI. V was clipped by 7 bases and J by 9 bases; unmatched bases: 12. This CDR3 is 14 amino acids long.

The CDR3 reads CASSLQRSEQFF. In DNA form, the CDR3 reads TGTGCCAGCAGCTTACAGAGGTCTGAGCAGTTCTTC. The chain employs TRBV7-6 and TRBJ2-1; no clear D gene. Trimming took off 2 bases at V and 9 bases at J, with 8 bases between the two ends. CDR1 is SGHVS, CDR2 FNYEAQ, per germline. The CDR3 is made up of 12 amino acids.

The V and J genes are TRBV30 and TRBJ2-5; D is uncertain. V was shortened by 0 bases and J by 5 bases, with 10 bases between the two germline ends. The CDR3 totals 13 residues. From germline, CDR1 is GTSNPN and CDR2 SVGIG (reference sequence). This chain's CDR3 is CAWSVRARETQYF. DNA of the CDR3: TGTGCCTGGAGTGTACGAGCCCGGGAGACCCAGTACTTC.